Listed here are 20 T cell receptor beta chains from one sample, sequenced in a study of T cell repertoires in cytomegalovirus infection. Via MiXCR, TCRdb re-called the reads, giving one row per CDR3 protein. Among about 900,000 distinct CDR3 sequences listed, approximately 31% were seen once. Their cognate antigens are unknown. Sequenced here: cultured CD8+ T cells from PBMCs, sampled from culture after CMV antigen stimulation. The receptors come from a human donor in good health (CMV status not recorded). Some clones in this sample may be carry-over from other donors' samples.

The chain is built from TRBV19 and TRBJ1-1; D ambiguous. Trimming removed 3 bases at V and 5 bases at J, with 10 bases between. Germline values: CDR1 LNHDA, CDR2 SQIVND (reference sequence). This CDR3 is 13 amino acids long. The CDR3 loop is CASSIDLPTEAFF. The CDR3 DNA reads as TGTGCCAGTAGTATCGATCTTCCTACTGAAGCTTTCTTT.

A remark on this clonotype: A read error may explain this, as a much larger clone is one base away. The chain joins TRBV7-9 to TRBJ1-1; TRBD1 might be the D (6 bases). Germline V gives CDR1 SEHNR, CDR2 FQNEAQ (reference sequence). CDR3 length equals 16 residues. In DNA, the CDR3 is TGTGTCAGCAGCTCACTAGGGGGACAACAGAACACTGAAGCTTTCTTT. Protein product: CVSSSLGGQQNTEAFF.

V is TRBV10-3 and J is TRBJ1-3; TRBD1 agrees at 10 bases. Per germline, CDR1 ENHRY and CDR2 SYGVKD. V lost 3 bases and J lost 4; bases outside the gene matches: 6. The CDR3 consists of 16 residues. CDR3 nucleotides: TGTGCCATCAGTGAAGGGACAGGGGTTTCCGGAAACACCATATATTTT. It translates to CAISEGTGVSGNTIYF.

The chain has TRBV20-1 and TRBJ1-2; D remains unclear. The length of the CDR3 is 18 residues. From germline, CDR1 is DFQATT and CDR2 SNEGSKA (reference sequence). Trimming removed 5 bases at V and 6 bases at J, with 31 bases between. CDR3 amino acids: CSAQLPPHSYRSSDGYTF. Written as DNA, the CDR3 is TGCAGTGCTCAATTGCCCCCCCACAGTTACCGATCGTCAGATGGCTACACCTTC.

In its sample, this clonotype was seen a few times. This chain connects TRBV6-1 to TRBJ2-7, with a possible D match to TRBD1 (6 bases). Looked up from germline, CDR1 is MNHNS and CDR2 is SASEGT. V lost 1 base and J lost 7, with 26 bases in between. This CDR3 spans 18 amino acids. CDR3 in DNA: TGTGCCAGCAGTGAAGTCAAAGGGCGAGACAGGATTGTGGGTGAGCAGTACGTC. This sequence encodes CASSEVKGRDRIVGEQYV.

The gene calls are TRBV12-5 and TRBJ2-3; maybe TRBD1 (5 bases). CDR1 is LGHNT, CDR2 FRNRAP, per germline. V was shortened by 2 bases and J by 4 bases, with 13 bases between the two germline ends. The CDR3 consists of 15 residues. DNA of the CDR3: TGTGCTAGTGGTTTGCCGGACACCGTCCCAGATACGCAGTATTTT. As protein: CASGLPDTVPDTQYF. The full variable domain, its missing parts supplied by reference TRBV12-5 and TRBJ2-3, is DARVTQTPRHKVTEMGQEVTMRCQPILGHNTVFWYRQTMMQGLELLAYFRNRAPLDDSGMPKDRFSAEMPDATLATLKIQPSEPRDSAVYFCASGLPDTVPDTQYFGPGTRLTVL.

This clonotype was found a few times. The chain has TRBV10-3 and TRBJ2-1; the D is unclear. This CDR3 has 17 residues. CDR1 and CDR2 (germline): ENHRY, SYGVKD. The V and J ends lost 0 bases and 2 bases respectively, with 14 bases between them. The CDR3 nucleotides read TGTGCCATCAGTGAGTCCCCGGATGTGCCGGCCTACAATGAGCAGTTCTTC. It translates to CAISESPDVPAYNEQFF.

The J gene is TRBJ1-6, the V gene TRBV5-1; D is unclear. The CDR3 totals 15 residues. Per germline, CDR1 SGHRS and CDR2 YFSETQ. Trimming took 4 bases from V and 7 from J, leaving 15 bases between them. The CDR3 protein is CASSTHGRRNSPLHF. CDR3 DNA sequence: TGCGCCAGCAGCACCCATGGGCGTAGGAATTCACCCCTCCACTTT.

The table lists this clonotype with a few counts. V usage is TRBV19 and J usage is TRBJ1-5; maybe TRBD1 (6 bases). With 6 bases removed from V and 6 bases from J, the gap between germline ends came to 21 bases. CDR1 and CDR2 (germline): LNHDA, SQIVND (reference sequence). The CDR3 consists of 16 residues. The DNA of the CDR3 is TGTGCCAGTAGGGGCCTTAAGGGGGGGGCGGCTCAGCCCCAGCATTTT. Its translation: CASRGLKGGAAQPQHF.

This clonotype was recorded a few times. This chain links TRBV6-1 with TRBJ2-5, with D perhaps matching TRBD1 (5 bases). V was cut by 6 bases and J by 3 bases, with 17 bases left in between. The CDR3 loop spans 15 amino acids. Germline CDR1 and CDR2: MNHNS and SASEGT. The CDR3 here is CASRFRQFFKETQYF. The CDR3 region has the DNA TGTGCCAGCAGATTTAGACAGTTTTTTAAAGAGACCCAGTACTTC.

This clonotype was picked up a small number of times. The CDR3: CASSLGRGPVIGELFF. CDR3 nucleotides: TGTGCCAGCAGCCTTGGACGGGGGCCCGTTATCGGGGAGCTGTTTTTT. This sequence joins TRBV11-1 and TRBJ2-2; D assignment may be TRBD1 or TRBD2 (6 bases each). Germline CDR1 is SGHAT and CDR2 is FQDESV (reference sequence). Trimming took off 5 bases at V and 7 bases at J, with 20 bases between the two ends. The CDR3 extends over 16 amino acids.

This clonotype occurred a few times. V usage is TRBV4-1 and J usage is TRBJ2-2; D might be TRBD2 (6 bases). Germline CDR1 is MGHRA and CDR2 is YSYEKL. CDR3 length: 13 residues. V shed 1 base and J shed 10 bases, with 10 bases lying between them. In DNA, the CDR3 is TGCGCCAGCAGCCAAGGGGAGGTCAAGGAGCTGTTTTTT. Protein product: CASSQGEVKELFF.

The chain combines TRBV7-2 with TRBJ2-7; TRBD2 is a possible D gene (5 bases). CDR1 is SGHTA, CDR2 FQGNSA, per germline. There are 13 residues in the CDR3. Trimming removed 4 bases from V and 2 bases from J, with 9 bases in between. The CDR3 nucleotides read TGTGCCAGCAGCTGGGGAGCGGCCTACGAGCAGTACGTC. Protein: CASSWGAAYEQYV.

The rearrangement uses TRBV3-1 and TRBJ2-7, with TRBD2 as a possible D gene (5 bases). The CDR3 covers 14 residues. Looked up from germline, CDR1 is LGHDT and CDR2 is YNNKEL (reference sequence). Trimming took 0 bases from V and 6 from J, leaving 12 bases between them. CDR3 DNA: TGTGCCAGCAGCCAAGATACTCGGGGTGCCGAGCAGTACTTC. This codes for CASSQDTRGAEQYF.

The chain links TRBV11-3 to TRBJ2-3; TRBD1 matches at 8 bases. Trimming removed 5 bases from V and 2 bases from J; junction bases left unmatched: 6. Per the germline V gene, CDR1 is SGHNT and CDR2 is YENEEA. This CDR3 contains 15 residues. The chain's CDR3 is CASSKTGVLTDTQYF. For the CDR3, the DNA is TGTGCCAGCAGCAAGACAGGGGTTCTCACAGATACGCAGTATTTT.

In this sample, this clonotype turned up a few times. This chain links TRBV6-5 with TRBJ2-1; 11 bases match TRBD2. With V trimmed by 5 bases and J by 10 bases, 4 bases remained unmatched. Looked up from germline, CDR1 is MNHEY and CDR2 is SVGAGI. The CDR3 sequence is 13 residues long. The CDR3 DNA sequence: TGTGCCAGCAGTAAGACTAGCGGGGAGGAGCAGTTCTTC. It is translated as CASSKTSGEEQFF.

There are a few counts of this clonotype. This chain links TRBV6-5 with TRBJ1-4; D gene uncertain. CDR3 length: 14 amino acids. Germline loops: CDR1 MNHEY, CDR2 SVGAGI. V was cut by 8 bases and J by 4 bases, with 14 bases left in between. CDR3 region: CASASFKGNEKLFF. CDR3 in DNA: TGTGCCAGCGCCTCTTTCAAGGGTAATGAAAAACTGTTTTTT.

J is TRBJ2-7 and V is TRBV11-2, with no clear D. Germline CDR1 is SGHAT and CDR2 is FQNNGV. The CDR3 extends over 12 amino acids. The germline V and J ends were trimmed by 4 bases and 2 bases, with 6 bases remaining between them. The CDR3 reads CASSSHPYEQYV. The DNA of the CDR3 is TGTGCCAGCAGCTCCCATCCCTACGAGCAGTACGTC.

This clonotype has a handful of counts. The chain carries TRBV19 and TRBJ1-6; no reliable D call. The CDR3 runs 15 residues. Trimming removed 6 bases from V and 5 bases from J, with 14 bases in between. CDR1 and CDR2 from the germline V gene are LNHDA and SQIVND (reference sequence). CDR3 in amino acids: CASRTDHDDNSPLHF. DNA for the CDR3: TGTGCCAGTAGAACAGACCATGATGATAATTCACCCCTCCACTTT.

The CDR3 bases are TGTGCCAGCAGCCAGCGCCCGGGGGGCGGAGCCCAAGAGACCCAGTACTTC. It yields the protein CASSQRPGGGAQETQYF. V and J are TRBV9 and TRBJ2-5; TRBD2 is a possible D gene (7 bases). With 4 bases removed from V and 1 base from J, the gap between germline ends came to 20 bases. Germline loops: CDR1 SGDLS, CDR2 YYNGEE. The CDR3 covers 17 residues.